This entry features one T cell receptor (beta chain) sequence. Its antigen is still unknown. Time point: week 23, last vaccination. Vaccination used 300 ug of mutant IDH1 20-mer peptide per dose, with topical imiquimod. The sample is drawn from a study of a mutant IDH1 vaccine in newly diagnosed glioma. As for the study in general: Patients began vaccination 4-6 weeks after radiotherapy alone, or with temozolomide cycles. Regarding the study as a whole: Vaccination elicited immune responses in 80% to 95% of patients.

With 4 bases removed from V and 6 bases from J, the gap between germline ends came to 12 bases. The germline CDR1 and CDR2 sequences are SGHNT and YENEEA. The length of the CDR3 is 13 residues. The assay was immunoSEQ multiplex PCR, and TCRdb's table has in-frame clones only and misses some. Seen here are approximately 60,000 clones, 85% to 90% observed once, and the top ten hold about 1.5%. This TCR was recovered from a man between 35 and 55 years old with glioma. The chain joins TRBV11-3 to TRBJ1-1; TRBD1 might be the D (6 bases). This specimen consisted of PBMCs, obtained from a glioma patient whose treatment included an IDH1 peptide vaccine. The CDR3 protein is CASSSTGIAEAFF. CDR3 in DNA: TGTGCCAGCAGCTCGACAGGAATCGCTGAAGCTTTCTTT.